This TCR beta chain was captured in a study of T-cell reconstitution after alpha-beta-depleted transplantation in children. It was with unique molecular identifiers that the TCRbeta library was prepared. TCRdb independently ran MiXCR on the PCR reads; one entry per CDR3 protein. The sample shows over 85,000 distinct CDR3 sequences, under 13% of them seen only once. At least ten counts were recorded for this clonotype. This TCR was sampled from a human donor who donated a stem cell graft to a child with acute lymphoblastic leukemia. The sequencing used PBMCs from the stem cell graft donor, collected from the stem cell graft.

CDR3 nucleotides: TGCGCCAGCAACCGACAGACTACAGTTGGGGGGACAGATACGCAGTATTTT. Its translation: CASNRQTTVGGTDTQYF. This sequence joins TRBV5-1 and TRBJ2-3, with D possibly matching TRBD2 (6 bases). Germline V lookup: CDR1 SGHRS, CDR2 YFSETQ. The V gene lost 6 bases and the J gene lost 3 bases, with 23 bases spanning the gap. The CDR3 spans 17 residues.